The rows below give T cell receptor beta chains drawn from one sample of a study of blood T cell repertoires in COVID-19. Profiled with immunoSEQ multiplex PCR; TCRdb holds only in-frame clones, not every one. The sample contains 70,000 or so clones, roughly 80% of which appear only once. Sequenced sample: peripheral blood. The receptors originated from a man in his sixties with acute or convalescent COVID-19. The conserved cysteine and the conserved F or W are not part of the CDR3 here. Fields, in order: J gene, V gene, CDR3 protein.

J gene: TRBJ2-7
V gene: TRBV9
CDR3 protein: ASSVAPQYEQY

J gene: TRBJ1-2
V gene: TRBV25-1
CDR3 protein: ASSGTGGGGGYT

J gene: TRBJ2-5
V gene: TRBV4-3
CDR3 protein: ASSQELRGPKETQY

J gene: TRBJ1-1
V gene: TRBV20-1
CDR3 protein: SLKVNTEAF

J gene: TRBJ1-2
V gene: TRBV12-3/TRBV12-4
CDR3 protein: ASSLSGNYGYT

J gene: TRBJ2-7
V gene: TRBV27
CDR3 protein: ASRGTYEQY

J gene: TRBJ1-2
V gene: TRBV5-1
CDR3 protein: ASSSDGLNYGYT

J gene: TRBJ1-1
V gene: TRBV6-5
CDR3 protein: ASSYSTGLNTEAF

J gene: TRBJ1-6
V gene: TRBV10-3
CDR3 protein: AISEQGARNSPLH

J gene: TRBJ1-3
V gene: TRBV11-2
CDR3 protein: ASSFGRGGNTIY

J gene: TRBJ1-2
V gene: TRBV23-1
CDR3 protein: ASIPGTGYRGYT

J gene: TRBJ1-6
V gene: TRBV6-5
CDR3 protein: ASSLEVRSPLH

J gene: TRBJ1-4
V gene: TRBV20-1
CDR3 protein: SALGQGQLF

J gene: TRBJ1-1
V gene: TRBV6-6
CDR3 protein: ASRDIAMNTEAF

J gene: TRBJ1-2
V gene: TRBV6-5
CDR3 protein: ASSYSQINYGYT

J gene: TRBJ1-2
V gene: TRBV19
CDR3 protein: ASSTSGTGTYGYT

J gene: TRBJ1-5
V gene: TRBV6-5
CDR3 protein: ASGGRRNNQPQH

J gene: TRBJ1-6
V gene: TRBV11-2
CDR3 protein: ASSRDRGNSPLH

J gene: TRBJ1-1
V gene: TRBV7-9
CDR3 protein: ASRKTGGVGTEAF

J gene: TRBJ1-4
V gene: TRBV12-3/TRBV12-4
CDR3 protein: ASTSRGGEKLF

J gene: TRBJ2-7
V gene: TRBV29-1
CDR3 protein: SVVGYETGVRNEQY

J gene: TRBJ2-5
V gene: TRBV6-5
CDR3 protein: ATGGRETQY

J gene: TRBJ2-6
V gene: TRBV2
CDR3 protein: ASTRGIASGANVLT

J gene: TRBJ2-7
V gene: TRBV29-1
CDR3 protein: SVGGGLAGEQY

J gene: TRBJ2-7
V gene: TRBV18
CDR3 protein: ASSPPGGQGAYEQY

J gene: TRBJ2-7
V gene: TRBV6-4
CDR3 protein: ASSDPPPTGYEQY

J gene: TRBJ1-1
V gene: TRBV7-2
CDR3 protein: ASSLMYRADLTF

J gene: TRBJ1-2
V gene: TRBV7-9
CDR3 protein: ASSSDRDRGLNGYT

J gene: TRBJ2-7
V gene: TRBV7-2
CDR3 protein: ASKLDRGVDEQY

J gene: TRBJ2-7
V gene: TRBV12-5
CDR3 protein: ASGLDRGTEQY

J gene: TRBJ2-3
V gene: TRBV7-2
CDR3 protein: ASTPQVDTQY

J gene: TRBJ2-4
V gene: TRBV5-1
CDR3 protein: ASSPGLEQDQY

J gene: TRBJ1-5
V gene: TRBV4-2
CDR3 protein: ASSQDGQMTQPQH

J gene: TRBJ1-2
V gene: TRBV7-2
CDR3 protein: ASSPGGSSYGYT

J gene: TRBJ1-1
V gene: TRBV5-4
CDR3 protein: ASRGRGTEAF

J gene: TRBJ1-1
V gene: TRBV15
CDR3 protein: ATSRGTTGDNTEAF

J gene: TRBJ2-7
V gene: TRBV11-2
CDR3 protein: ASSSRTTTIWEQY

J gene: TRBJ1-6
V gene: TRBV18
CDR3 protein: ASSPDRFNSPLH

J gene: TRBJ2-2
V gene: TRBV27
CDR3 protein: ASRSEVNTGELF

J gene: TRBJ2-1
V gene: TRBV11-2
CDR3 protein: ASSLTGREQF

J gene: TRBJ1-2
V gene: TRBV11-1
CDR3 protein: ASSASQTGPPYGYT

J gene: TRBJ1-5
V gene: TRBV21-1
CDR3 protein: ASTDRGHGQPQH

J gene: TRBJ2-1
V gene: TRBV9
CDR3 protein: ASSVDRGEYNEQF

J gene: TRBJ1-2
V gene: TRBV27
CDR3 protein: ASGPAGRLYGYT

J gene: TRBJ1-2
V gene: TRBV19
CDR3 protein: ASSPSGLKGYGYT

J gene: TRBJ1-2
V gene: TRBV14
CDR3 protein: ASSQAGVHGYT

J gene: TRBJ1-6
V gene: TRBV7-6
CDR3 protein: ASSSRAIQTDNSPLH

J gene: TRBJ1-4
V gene: TRBV2
CDR3 protein: ASSARGGNTNEKLF

J gene: TRBJ2-7
V gene: TRBV19
CDR3 protein: ASSTDRNREQY

J gene: TRBJ1-1
V gene: TRBV3-1/TRBV3-2
CDR3 protein: ASSQDERDEAF

J gene: TRBJ2-5
V gene: TRBV4-3
CDR3 protein: ASSQDHDRALGTQY

J gene: TRBJ1-3
V gene: TRBV4-1
CDR3 protein: ASSQSGGTGPTDLQGNTIY